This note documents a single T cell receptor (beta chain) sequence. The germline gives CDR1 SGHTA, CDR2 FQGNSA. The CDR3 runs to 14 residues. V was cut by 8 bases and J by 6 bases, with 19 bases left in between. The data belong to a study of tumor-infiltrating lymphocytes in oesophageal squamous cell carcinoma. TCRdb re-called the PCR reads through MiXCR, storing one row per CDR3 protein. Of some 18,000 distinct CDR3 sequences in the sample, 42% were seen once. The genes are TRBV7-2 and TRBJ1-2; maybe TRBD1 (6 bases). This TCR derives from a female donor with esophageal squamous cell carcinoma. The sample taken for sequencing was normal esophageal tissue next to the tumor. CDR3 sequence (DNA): TGTGCCAGCGGCCGTCAGGGGTACGCGAATGGCTACACCTTC. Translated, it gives CASGRQGYANGYTF. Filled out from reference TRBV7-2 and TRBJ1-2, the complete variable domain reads GAGVSQSPSNKVTEKGKDVELRCDPISGHTALYWYRQSLGQGLEFLIYFQGNSAPDKSGLPSDRFSAERTGGSVSTLTIQRTQQEDSAVYLCASGRQGYANGYTFGSGTRLTVV.